This T cell receptor beta chain stems from a study of cytomegalovirus exposure and HLA in healthy donors. Overall study context: The roughly 110 validation repertoires matched the approximately 670 first-cohort repertoires in platform, a later analysis reported.

The protocol was immunoSEQ multiplex PCR, while the TCRdb copy is restricted to in-frame clones and leaves out a portion. This sample has roughly 73,000 clones, with 85% to 95% found just once. While the first cohort had 700 or so subjects, the donors belonged to the separate validation cohort of roughly 130 subjects. Germline lookup yields CDR1 SEHNR and CDR2 FQNEAQ (reference sequence). The CDR3 has 17 residues. Trimming removed 1 base at V and 0 bases at J, with 15 bases between. The sample consisted of PBMCs. The chain combines TRBV7-9 with TRBJ1-2, with a weak D call TRBD1 (6 bases). The TCR sequence derives from a man between 18 and 35 years old in good health and CMV-seronegative. CDR3: CASSLGFGGLTNYGYTF. The CDR3 nucleotides read TGTGCCAGCAGCTTAGGATTCGGGGGGCTTACTAACTATGGCTACACCTTC.